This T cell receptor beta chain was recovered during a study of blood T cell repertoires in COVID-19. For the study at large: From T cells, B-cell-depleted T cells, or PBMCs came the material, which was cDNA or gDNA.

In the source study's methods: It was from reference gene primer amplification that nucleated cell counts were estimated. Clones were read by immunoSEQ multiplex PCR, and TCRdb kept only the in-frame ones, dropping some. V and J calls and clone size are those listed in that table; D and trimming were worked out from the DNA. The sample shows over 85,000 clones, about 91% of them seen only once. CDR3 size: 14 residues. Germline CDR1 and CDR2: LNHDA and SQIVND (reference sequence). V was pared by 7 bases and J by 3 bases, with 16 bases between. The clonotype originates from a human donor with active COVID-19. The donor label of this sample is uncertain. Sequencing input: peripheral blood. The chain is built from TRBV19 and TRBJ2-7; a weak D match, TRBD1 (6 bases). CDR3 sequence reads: CASTSGHGHYEQYF. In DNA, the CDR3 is TGTGCCAGTACCTCGGGACACGGACACTACGAGCAGTACTTC.